The 17 T cell receptor beta chains in this list originate from one sample, sequenced in a study of blood T cells in healthy people across ages. Together with a sample-barcoded 5' primer, a J-beta primer mix was included in a second PCR lasting roughly 6 to 12 cycles. TCRdb fed the 5' RACE reads into MiXCR, producing one record per CDR3 protein. Here the sample spans 730,000 or so distinct CDR3 sequences, 40% to 45% being singletons. The specimen sequenced was blood. The receptors come from a man aged 80 or over in good health.

This clonotype appeared many times. V is TRBV18 and J is TRBJ2-7; D might be TRBD2 (5 bases). Germline values: CDR1 KGHSH, CDR2 LQKENI. Trimming cost V 4 bases and J 5 bases, with 21 bases left between them. The CDR3 contains 16 residues. As DNA, the CDR3 is TGTGCCAGCTCACTACAAAACGGGGTCCCTTGGGACGAGCAGTACTTC. Residues: CASSLQNGVPWDEQYF.

With respect to this clonotype: The germline gene is not matched at one end of the junction; a read error may be the cause. The gene calls are TRBV6-5 and TRBJ2-1, with 8 nucleotides matching TRBD1. The CDR3 covers 15 residues. Germline CDR1 and CDR2: MNHEY and SVGAGI. Here the CDR3 DNA reads TGTGCCAGCACGAGGGCCGGGACAGGCTACAATGTGCAGTTCTTC. Residues: CASTRAGTGYNVQFF.

The chain uses TRBV12-5 and TRBJ1-2, with TRBD1 matching 7 bases. In germline, CDR1 is LGHNT, CDR2 FRNRAP. The length of the CDR3 is 14 residues. V was clipped by 5 bases and J by 4 bases; unmatched bases: 7. The CDR3 region has the DNA TGTGCTAGTGGTGGCCCGAGACAGGGCTATGGCTACACCTTC. It is translated as CASGGPRQGYGYTF.

The chain carries TRBV28 and TRBJ2-6, with D tentatively TRBD1 (6 bases). Trimming left V 5 bases short and J 5 bases short, with 7 bases between. The CDR3 runs to 13 residues. In germline, CDR1 is MDHEN, CDR2 SYDVKM. The CDR3 reads CASSGGRANVLTF. The CDR3 DNA sequence: TGTGCCAGCAGTGGGGGCCGGGCCAACGTCCTGACTTTC.

CDR3 residues: CASSQDSASGGTDTQYF. In DNA, the CDR3 is TGCGCCAGCAGCCAAGATTCGGCTAGCGGGGGCACAGATACGCAGTATTTT. This sequence joins TRBV4-3 and TRBJ2-3, with 9 bases fitting TRBD2. Germline trimming cut 0 bases from V and 1 base from J; bases unmatched to any gene: 5. Germline V lookup: CDR1 LGHNA, CDR2 YSLEER. The CDR3 extends over 17 amino acids.

The genes are TRBV25-1 and TRBJ1-1; D is uncertain. The CDR3 runs 13 residues. Germline V lookup: CDR1 MGHDK, CDR2 SYGVNS. V lost 7 bases to trimming and J lost 1 base, with 10 bases between them. This CDR3 reads CASTRNQNTEAFF. Written as DNA, the CDR3 is TGTGCCAGCACGCGGAACCAGAACACTGAAGCTTTCTTT.

The CDR3 sequence: CASSEGRNGYEQYF. CDR3 nucleotides: TGTGCCAGCAGTGAAGGCAGGAATGGGTACGAGCAGTACTTC. The chain combines TRBV2 with TRBJ2-4, with D hard to call. The J call may be wrong; the DNA end is better matched by TRBJ2-7. This CDR3 has 14 residues. Germline V CDR1 and CDR2: SNHLY, FYNNEI.

This clonotype was observed a single time. The chain has TRBV2 and TRBJ1-2; 9 positions match TRBD1. The V gene end was trimmed by 6 bases and the J gene end by 2 bases; junction bases not matched to a gene: 10. CDR1 is SNHLY, CDR2 FYNNEI, per germline. The CDR3 is made up of 16 amino acids. The CDR3 DNA sequence: TGTGCCAGCAGAGACGGTGCCGGGACAGGGAACTATGGCTACACCTTC. Translating gives CASRDGAGTGNYGYTF.

The sample holds a few counts of this clonotype. The rearrangement joins TRBV12-3 or TRBV12-4 to TRBJ2-3; 10 nucleotides agree with TRBD2. V dropped 3 bases and J dropped 2; count of bases not matched to a gene: 5. There are 16 residues in the CDR3. The CDR3 spells CASSFGLAAFTDTQYF. For the CDR3, the DNA is TGTGCCAGCAGTTTTGGACTAGCGGCATTCACAGATACGCAGTATTTT.

J is TRBJ2-7 and V is TRBV28, with TRBD2 matching 8 bases. The CDR3 covers 15 residues. Looked up from germline, CDR1 is MDHEN and CDR2 is SYDVKM. Unmatched junction bases numbered 11, after V lost 7 bases and J lost 3 bases. The CDR3 DNA sequence: TGTGCCAGCAATTCCCCCGGGACTAGTCGCTACGAGCAGTACTTC. Amino acids: CASNSPGTSRYEQYF. Filled out from reference TRBV28 and TRBJ2-7, the complete variable domain reads DVKVTQSSRYLVKRTGEKVFLECVQDMDHENMFWYRQDPGLGLRLIYFSYDVKMKEKGDIPEGYSVSREKKERFSLILESASTNQTSMYLCASNSPGTSRYEQYFGPGTRLTVT.

This clonotype appeared a few times. The rearrangement links TRBV3-1 to TRBJ1-6, with 9 positions matching TRBD1. V lost 2 bases to trimming and J lost 8 bases; unmatched junction nucleotides: 10. The CDR3 is 17 residues long. Germline CDR1 is LGHDT and CDR2 is YNNKEL (reference sequence). CDR3 protein: CASSQLQTGGWDSPLHF. CDR3 DNA sequence: TGTGCCAGCAGCCAACTTCAAACAGGGGGCTGGGATTCACCCCTCCACTTT. The entire variable domain, with the rest obtained from reference TRBV3-1 and TRBJ1-6, is as follows: DTAVSQTPKYLVTQMGNDKSIKCEQNLGHDTMYWYKQDSKKFLKIMFSYNNKELIINETVPNRFSPKSPDKAHLNLHINSLELGDSAVYFCASSQLQTGGWDSPLHFGNGTRLTVT.

As for this clonotype: At one boundary the junction diverges from the germline segment, which might be a read error. The chain recombines TRBV7-2 with TRBJ2-1; a possible D gene is TRBD1 (6 bases). The length of the CDR3 is 16 residues. Germline-derived CDR1 and CDR2 are SGHTA and FQGNSA. CDR3 region: CASSLLTGITYKEQFF. DNA of the CDR3: TGTGCCAGCAGCTTATTGACAGGTATTACCTACAAGGAGCAGTTCTTC.

Comments on this clonotype: Its ends do not fully match the called genes, so a read error is possible. V usage is TRBV2 and J usage is TRBJ2-6; no clear D. This CDR3 is 17 amino acids long. Germline loops: CDR1 SNHLY, CDR2 FYNNEI. The CDR3, as DNA: TGTGTCAGCAGTCGTGAACATACAAGCTCTGGGGCCAACGTCCTGACTTTC. Protein: CVSSREHTSSGANVLTF.

This clonotype was seen many times. V gene TRBV12-3 or TRBV12-4 combines with J gene TRBJ2-3; 7 nucleotides line up with TRBD2. Losses at the gene ends were 3 bases for V and 4 bases for J; bases not matched to a gene: 4. The CDR3 has 14 residues. For the CDR3, the DNA is TGTGCCAGCAGTTTGGGAGGGCTTGCAGATACGCAGTATTTT. This encodes CASSLGGLADTQYF.

The chain employs TRBV4-1 and TRBJ2-7, with 9 nucleotides matching TRBD1. The CDR3 runs to 15 residues. Trimming at V came to 2 bases and at J to 2 bases, leaving 4 bases not matched to a gene. Germline V gene data show CDR1 as MGHRA and CDR2 as YSYEKL. The chain's CDR3 is CASSQTGTGTYEQYF. In nucleotides, the CDR3 is TGCGCCAGCAGCCAAACCGGGACAGGGACCTACGAGCAGTACTTC.

V is TRBV28 and J is TRBJ1-4; D unresolved. V shed 9 bases and J shed 5 bases, with 16 bases lying between them. From germline, CDR1 is MDHEN and CDR2 SYDVKM. The length of the CDR3 is 14 residues. CDR3 nucleotides: TGTGCCAGTTGGGCCGGCGGCCGGAATGAAAAACTGTTTTTT. Translating it yields CASWAGGRNEKLFF.

The chain recombines TRBV7-2 with TRBJ2-3; tentatively, D is TRBD1 (5 bases). Looked up from germline, CDR1 is SGHTA and CDR2 is FQGNSA. Trimming stripped 4 bases from V and 0 bases from J, with 11 bases between. The CDR3 loop spans 15 amino acids. This chain's CDR3 is CASSSRTLSTDTQYF. CDR3 sequence (DNA): TGTGCCAGCAGCTCAAGGACACTTAGCACAGATACGCAGTATTTT.